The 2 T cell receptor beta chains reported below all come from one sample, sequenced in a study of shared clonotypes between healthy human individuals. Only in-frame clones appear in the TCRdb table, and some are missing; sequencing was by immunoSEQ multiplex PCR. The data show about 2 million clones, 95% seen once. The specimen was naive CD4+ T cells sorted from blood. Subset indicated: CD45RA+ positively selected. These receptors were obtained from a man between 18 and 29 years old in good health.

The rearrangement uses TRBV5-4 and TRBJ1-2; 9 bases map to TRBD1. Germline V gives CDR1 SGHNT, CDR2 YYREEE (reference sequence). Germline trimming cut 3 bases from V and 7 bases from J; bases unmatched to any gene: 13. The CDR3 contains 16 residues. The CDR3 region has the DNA TGTGCCAGCAGCTCATACCCGATGACAGGGGGAAGTGGCTACACCTTC. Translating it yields CASSSYPMTGGSGYTF.

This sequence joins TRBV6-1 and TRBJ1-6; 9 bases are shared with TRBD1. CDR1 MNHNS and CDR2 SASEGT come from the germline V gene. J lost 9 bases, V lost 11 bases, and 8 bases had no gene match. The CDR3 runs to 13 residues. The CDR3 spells CAGGQGFGSPLHF. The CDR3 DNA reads TGTGCCGGCGGACAGGGGTTTGGTTCACCCCTCCACTTT.